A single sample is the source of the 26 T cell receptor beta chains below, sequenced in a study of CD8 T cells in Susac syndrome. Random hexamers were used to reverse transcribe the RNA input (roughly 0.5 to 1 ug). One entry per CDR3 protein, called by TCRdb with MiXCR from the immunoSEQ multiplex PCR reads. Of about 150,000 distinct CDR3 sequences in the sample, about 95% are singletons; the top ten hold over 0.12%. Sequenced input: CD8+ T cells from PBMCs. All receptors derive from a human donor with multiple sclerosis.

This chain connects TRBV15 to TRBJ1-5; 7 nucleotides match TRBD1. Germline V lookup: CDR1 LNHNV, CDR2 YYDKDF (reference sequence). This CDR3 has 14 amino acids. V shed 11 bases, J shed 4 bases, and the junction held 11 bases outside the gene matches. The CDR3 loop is CAPQGGRPNQPQHF. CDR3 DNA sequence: TGTGCCCCTCAGGGGGGCAGGCCGAATCAGCCCCAGCATTTT.

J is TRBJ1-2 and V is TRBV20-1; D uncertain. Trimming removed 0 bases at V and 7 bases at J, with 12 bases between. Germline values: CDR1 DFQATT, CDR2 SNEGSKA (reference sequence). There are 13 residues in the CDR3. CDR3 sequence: CSARDQVEGGYTF. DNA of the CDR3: TGCAGTGCTAGAGATCAAGTCGAAGGTGGCTACACCTTC.

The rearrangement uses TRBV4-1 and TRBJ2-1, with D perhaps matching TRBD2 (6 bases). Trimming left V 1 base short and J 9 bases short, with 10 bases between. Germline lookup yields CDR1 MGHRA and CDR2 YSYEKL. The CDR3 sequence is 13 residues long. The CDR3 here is CASSQGPSVEQFF. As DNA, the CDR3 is TGCGCCAGCAGCCAAGGGCCTAGCGTTGAGCAGTTCTTC.

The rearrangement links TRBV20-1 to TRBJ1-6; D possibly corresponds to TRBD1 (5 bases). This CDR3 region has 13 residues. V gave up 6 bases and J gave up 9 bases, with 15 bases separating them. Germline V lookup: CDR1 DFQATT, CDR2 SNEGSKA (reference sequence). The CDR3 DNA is TGCAGTGCCCGGGACTCTGAGGCTTCACCCCTCCACTTT. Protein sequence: CSARDSEASPLHF.

The CDR3 bases are TGTGCCAGCAGCGCTTCGGGACAGGGCTTCCCCCTCCACTTT. Protein product: CASSASGQGFPLHF. V and J are TRBV9 and TRBJ1-6; 9 positions agree with TRBD1. V gave up 3 bases and J gave up 13 bases; unmatched junction bases: 8. The CDR3 is 14 residues long. CDR1 and CDR2 (germline): SGDLS, YYNGEE. Drawing the rest from reference TRBV9 and TRBJ1-6, the complete variable domain is DSGVTQTPKHLITATGQRVTLRCSPRSGDLSVYWYQQSLDQGLQFLIQYYNGEERAKGNILERFSAQQFPDLHSELNLSSLELGDSALYFCASSASGQGFPLHFGNGTRLTVT.

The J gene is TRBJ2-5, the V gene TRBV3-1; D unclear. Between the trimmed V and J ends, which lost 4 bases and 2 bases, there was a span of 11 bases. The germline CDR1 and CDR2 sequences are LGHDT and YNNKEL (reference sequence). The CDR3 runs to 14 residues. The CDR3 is CASSLPSGQETQYF. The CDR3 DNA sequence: TGTGCCAGCAGCCTTCCATCGGGTCAAGAGACCCAGTACTTC.

The chain's CDR3 is CASSLYAWSSGDYEQYF. For the CDR3, the DNA is TGTGCCAGCAGTCTATATGCTTGGAGTAGCGGGGACTACGAGCAGTACTTC. The rearrangement uses TRBV7-6 and TRBJ2-7; 8 positions agree with TRBD2. Germline-derived CDR1 and CDR2 are SGHVS and FNYEAQ. The V gene end was trimmed by 6 bases and the J gene end by 3 bases; junction bases not matched to a gene: 16. This CDR3 comprises 17 residues.

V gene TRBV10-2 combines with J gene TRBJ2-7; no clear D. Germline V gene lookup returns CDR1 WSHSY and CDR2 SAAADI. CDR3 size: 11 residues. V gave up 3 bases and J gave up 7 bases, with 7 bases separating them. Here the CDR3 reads CASSESVEQYF. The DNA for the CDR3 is TGCGCCAGCAGTGAAAGCGTGGAGCAGTACTTC.

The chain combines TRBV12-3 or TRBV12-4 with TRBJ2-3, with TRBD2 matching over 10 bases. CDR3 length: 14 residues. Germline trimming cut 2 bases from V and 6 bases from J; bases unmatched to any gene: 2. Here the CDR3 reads CASSLYSGGDTQYF. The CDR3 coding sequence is TGTGCCAGCAGTTTATATAGCGGGGGGGATACGCAGTATTTT.

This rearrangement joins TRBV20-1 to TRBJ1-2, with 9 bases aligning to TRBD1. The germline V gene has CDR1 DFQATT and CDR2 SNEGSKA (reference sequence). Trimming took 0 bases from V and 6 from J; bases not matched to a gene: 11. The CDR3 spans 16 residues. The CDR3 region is CSARDINRGLLDGYTF. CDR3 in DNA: TGCAGTGCTAGAGATATTAACAGGGGGCTCCTCGATGGCTACACCTTC.

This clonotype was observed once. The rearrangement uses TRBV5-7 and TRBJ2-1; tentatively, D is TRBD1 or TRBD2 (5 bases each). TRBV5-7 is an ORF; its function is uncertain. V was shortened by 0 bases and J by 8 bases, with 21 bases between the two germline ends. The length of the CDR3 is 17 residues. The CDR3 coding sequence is TGTGCCAGCAGCTTGGGGGCCGAGGGGAGTTGGTTCGATGAGCAGTTCTTC. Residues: CASSLGAEGSWFDEQFF.

In nucleotides, the CDR3 is TGCGCCAGCAGCCAAGCCCTCCCAGCGGGGTTTAATTCACCCCTCCACTTT. Its protein product is CASSQALPAGFNSPLHF. V gene TRBV4-1 combines with J gene TRBJ1-6; D not resolved. The length of the CDR3 is 17 residues. The V and J ends lost 1 base and 6 bases respectively, with 16 bases between them. In germline, CDR1 is MGHRA, CDR2 YSYEKL.

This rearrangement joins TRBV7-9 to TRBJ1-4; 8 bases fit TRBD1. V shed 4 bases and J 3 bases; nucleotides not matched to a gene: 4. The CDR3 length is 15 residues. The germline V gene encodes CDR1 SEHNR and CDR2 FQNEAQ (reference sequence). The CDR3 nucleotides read TGTGCCAGCAGCTGGGGACAGGATGCTAATGAAAAACTGTTTTTT. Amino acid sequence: CASSWGQDANEKLFF.

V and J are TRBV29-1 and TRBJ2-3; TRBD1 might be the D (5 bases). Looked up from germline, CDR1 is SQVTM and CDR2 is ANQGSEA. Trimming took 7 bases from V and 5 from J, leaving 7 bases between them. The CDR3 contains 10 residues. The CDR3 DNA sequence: TGCAGCGGAAGGGGAGATACGCAGTATTTT. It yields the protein CSGRGDTQYF.

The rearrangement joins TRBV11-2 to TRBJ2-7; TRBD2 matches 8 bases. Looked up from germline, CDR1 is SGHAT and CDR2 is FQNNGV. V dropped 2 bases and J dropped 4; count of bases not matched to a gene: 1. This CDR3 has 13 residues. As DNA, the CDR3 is TGTGCCAGCAGCTTATCGGGAGGGTACGAGCAGTACGTC. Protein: CASSLSGGYEQYV.

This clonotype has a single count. The CDR3 sequence is CSARRGIQYF. DNA for the CDR3: TGCAGTGCTAGGCGGGGCATTCAGTACTTC. The chain uses TRBV20-1 and TRBJ2-4; possibly TRBD2 for D (6 bases). Trimming cost V 3 bases and J 9 bases, with 6 bases left between them. This CDR3 has 10 amino acids. Germline V CDR1 and CDR2: DFQATT, SNEGSKA (reference sequence).

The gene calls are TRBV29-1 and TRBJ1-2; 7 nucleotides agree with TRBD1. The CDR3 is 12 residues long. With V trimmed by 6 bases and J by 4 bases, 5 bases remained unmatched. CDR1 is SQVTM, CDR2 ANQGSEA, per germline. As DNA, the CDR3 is TGCAGCGTCCCAGGGGGAGGCTATGGCTACACCTTC. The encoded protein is CSVPGGGYGYTF.

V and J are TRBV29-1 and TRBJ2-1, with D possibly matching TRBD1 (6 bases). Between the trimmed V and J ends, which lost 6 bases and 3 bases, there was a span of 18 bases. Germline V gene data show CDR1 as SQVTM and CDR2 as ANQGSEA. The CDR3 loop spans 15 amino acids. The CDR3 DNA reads TGCAGCGTAGGGGCCCCGGACAGAGTCTACAATGAGCAGTTCTTC. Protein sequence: CSVGAPDRVYNEQFF.

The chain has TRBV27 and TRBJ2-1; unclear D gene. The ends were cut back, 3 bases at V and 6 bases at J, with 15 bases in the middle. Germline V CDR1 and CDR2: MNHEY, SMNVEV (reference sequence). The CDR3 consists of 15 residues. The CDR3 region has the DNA TGTGCCAGCAGTTTGAGGCAGGCCCGCCTCAATGAGCAGTTCTTC. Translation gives CASSLRQARLNEQFF.

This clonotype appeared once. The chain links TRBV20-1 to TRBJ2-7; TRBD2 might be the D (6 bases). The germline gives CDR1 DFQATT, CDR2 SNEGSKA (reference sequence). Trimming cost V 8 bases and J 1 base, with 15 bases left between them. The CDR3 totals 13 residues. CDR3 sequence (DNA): TGCAGTCTGAGGAGGGCGGATTCCTACGAGCAGTACTTC. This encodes CSLRRADSYEQYF.

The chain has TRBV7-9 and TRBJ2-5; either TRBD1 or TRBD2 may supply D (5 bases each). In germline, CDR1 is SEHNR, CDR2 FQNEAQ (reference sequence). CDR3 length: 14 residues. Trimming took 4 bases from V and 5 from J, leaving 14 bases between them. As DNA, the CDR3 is TGTGCCAGCAGCTCGTGGGGGTTTGTGGAGACCCAGTACTTC. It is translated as CASSSWGFVETQYF.

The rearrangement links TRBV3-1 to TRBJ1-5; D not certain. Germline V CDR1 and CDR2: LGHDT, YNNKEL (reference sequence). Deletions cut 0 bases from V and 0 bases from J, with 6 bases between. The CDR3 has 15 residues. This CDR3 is CASSQDPASNQPQHF. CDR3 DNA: TGTGCCAGCAGCCAAGACCCAGCTAGCAATCAGCCCCAGCATTTT.

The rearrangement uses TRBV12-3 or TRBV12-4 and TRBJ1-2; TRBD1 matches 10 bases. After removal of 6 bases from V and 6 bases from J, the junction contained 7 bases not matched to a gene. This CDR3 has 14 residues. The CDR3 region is CASRNWDRGDGYTF. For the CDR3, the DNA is TGTGCCAGCAGGAACTGGGACAGGGGCGATGGCTACACCTTC.

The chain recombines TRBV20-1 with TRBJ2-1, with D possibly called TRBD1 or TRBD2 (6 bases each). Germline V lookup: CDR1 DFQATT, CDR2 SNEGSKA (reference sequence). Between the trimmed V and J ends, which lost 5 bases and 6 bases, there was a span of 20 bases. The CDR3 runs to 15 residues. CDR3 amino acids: CSAPRGALNFNEQFF. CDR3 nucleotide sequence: TGCAGTGCTCCGAGGGGGGCCCTCAACTTCAATGAGCAGTTCTTC.

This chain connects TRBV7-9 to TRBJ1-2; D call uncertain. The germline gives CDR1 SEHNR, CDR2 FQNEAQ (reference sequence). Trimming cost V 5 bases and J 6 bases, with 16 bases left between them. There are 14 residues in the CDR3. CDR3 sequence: CASSLGGFSDGYTF. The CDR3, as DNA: TGTGCCAGCAGCCTAGGAGGGTTCTCGGATGGCTACACCTTC. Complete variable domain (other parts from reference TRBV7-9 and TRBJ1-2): DTGVSQNPRHKITKRGQNVTFRCDPISEHNRLYWYRQTLGQGPEFLTYFQNEAQLEKSRLLSDRFSAERPKGSFSTLEIQRTEQGDSAMYLCASSLGGFSDGYTFGSGTRLTVV.

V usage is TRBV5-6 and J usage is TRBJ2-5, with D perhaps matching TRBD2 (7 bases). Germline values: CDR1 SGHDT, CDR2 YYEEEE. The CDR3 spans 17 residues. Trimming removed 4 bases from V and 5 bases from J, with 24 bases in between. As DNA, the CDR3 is TGTGCCAGCAGCCTTGGGGAGGGACAAGGTGGGGAGGAGACCCAGTACTTC. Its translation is CASSLGEGQGGEETQYF.